This TCR beta chain came from a study of beta chain features in type 1 diabetes. Broader study findings: For type 1 diabetes patients, VDJ junctions showed fewer insertions and more deletions. The study found moderately but significantly shorter TCRB CDR3s in all four CD4+ subsets of Type 1 diabetes patients.

Purity above 95% was achieved in all sorted populations. To note about this clone: The antigen is undetermined.

Every bit of the isolated RNA underwent reverse transcription, so sequencing read expressed TCRB transcripts. Read counts averaged approximately 3.6 million for samples of naive, central memory and regulatory T cells. Clones were sequenced by immunoSEQ multiplex PCR, and TCRdb holds only the in-frame ones, with some missing. Here the sample spans 900,000 or so clones, roughly a sixth being singletons. The sample was naive CD4+ T cells from blood. The clonotype was recovered from a woman aged 18-29 years in good health.

CDR3 residues: CASSISGQGATYEQYF. The DNA of the CDR3 is TGTGCCAGTAGTATCTCCGGACAGGGGGCTACCTACGAGCAGTACTTC. The chain carries TRBV19 and TRBJ2-7; 11 bases are a match to TRBD1. J lost 2 bases, V lost 3 bases, and 6 bases had no gene match. From germline, CDR1 is LNHDA and CDR2 SQIVND (reference sequence). CDR3 size: 16 residues.